The sample holds one count of the clone carrying this TCR beta chain. These data belong to a study of shared clonotypes between healthy human individuals. This CDR3 contains 10 residues. CDR1 is LNHDA and CDR2 is SQIVND in the germline V gene (reference sequence). With 11 bases removed from V and 5 bases from J, the gap between germline ends came to 9 bases. Subsets obtained from CD4+ cells comprised CD45RA+ naive and CD45RA-negative memory cells. Repertoires were generated with immunoSEQ multiplex PCR, while TCRdb's copy carries only in-frame clones and drops some. The repertoire includes some 2,500,000 clones, approximately 93% of them detected once, and 0.36% sits in the top ten.

This chain connects TRBV19 to TRBJ2-5; tentative D call: TRBD2 (6 bases). Sequenced material: naive CD4+ T cells from PBMCs. This sample's subset: CD45RA+ positively selected. The sequence came from a young man in good health. Some clones in this sample may be carry-over from other donors' samples. DNA of the CDR3: TGTGCCCCTCGGGGGGAGACCCAGTACTTC. It specifies CAPRGETQYF.